Detailed here is one T cell receptor (beta chain). The data originate from a study of control samples from healthy donors and cancer patients. This table comes from immunoSEQ multiplex PCR, and its TCRdb copy is limited to in-frame clones, with some not included. Among approximately 110,000 clones listed, roughly 92% were seen once. This CDR3 spans 16 amino acids. From germline, CDR1 is KGHDR and CDR2 SFDVKD. V lost 6 bases, J lost 2 bases, and 17 bases lay in between. Sequencing was performed on blood. This chain uses TRBV24-1 with TRBJ2-3, with D maybe TRBD2 (6 bases). The receptor's source is a woman under 30 in good health. CDR3 in amino acids: CATSKSGSPLTDTQYF. DNA for the CDR3: TGTGCCACCAGTAAATCCGGGAGCCCCCTCACAGATACGCAGTATTTT.